The next 8 T cell receptor beta chains were all read from a single sample in a study of naive and memory T cell subsets. Treatment noted: skin biopsy from PPD injection site in Mantoux-positive individual. An oligonucleotide containing a UMI was ligated to the 3' end of TCR cDNA. Four PCR rounds used nested alpha and beta constant region primers plus the SP2 primer. MiXCR was run by TCRdb on the UMI-ligation and nested PCR reads, yielding one entry per CDR3 protein. Of around 31,000 distinct CDR3 sequences listed, about 6.9% are singletons. Sequences were derived from skin, sampled from a tuberculin skin test site. The receptor source for this set is an adult in good health.

The table lists this clonotype with a few counts. The genes are TRBV2 and TRBJ2-3; either TRBD1 or TRBD2 may supply D (6 bases each). CDR3 length: 13 amino acids. V dropped 6 bases and J dropped 6 bases, with 13 bases sitting between them. The germline CDR1 and CDR2 sequences are SNHLY and FYNNEI. The CDR3 is CASSRRRGDTQYF. CDR3 DNA sequence: TGTGCCAGCAGCAGGAGGAGGGGGGATACGCAGTATTTT.

The gene calls are TRBV5-5 and TRBJ1-5; possible D gene TRBD1, 6 bases. CDR3 length: 13 residues. V lost 4 bases, J lost 2 bases, and 7 bases lay in between. The germline V gene has CDR1 SGHKS and CDR2 YYEKEE (reference sequence). CDR3 amino acids: CASSRQGNQPQHF. The CDR3 DNA reads TGTGCCAGCAGCCGACAGGGCAATCAGCCCCAGCATTTT. Filled out from reference TRBV5-5 and TRBJ1-5, the complete variable domain reads DAGVTQSPTHLIKTRGQQVTLRCSPISGHKSVSWYQQVLGQGPQFIFQYYEKEERGRGNFPDRFSARQFPNYSSELNVNALLLGDSALYLCASSRQGNQPQHFGDGTRLSIL.

This clonotype was detected ten times or more. The rearrangement uses TRBV3-1 and TRBJ2-7, with D possibly matching TRBD2 (5 bases). This CDR3 has 16 amino acids. V was pared by 4 bases and J by 0 bases, with 16 bases between. Germline V gene lookup returns CDR1 LGHDT and CDR2 YNNKEL (reference sequence). The CDR3 reads CASSPGRAGGSYEQYF. CDR3 coding DNA: TGTGCCAGCAGCCCCGGCCGGGCGGGCGGCTCCTACGAGCAGTACTTC.

This clonotype has at least ten counts. This chain links TRBV5-6 with TRBJ1-2; TRBD1 agrees at 7 bases. Germline CDR1 is SGHDT and CDR2 is YYEEEE. Trimming took 4 bases from V and 9 from J; bases not matched to a gene: 12. This CDR3 is 14 amino acids long. This CDR3 reads CASSLRDRPIRYTF. The CDR3 DNA follows: TGTGCCAGCAGCCTTCGGGACAGACCTATTCGCTACACCTTC.

This clonotype was observed many times. V gene TRBV4-1 combines with J gene TRBJ2-7, with 7 bases that match TRBD2. The germline V gene encodes CDR1 MGHRA and CDR2 YSYEKL. The CDR3 runs to 13 residues. V gave up 1 base and J gave up 4 bases; unmatched junction bases: 1. As DNA, the CDR3 is TGCGCCAGCAGCCAAGTGGGACTATACGAGCAGTACTTC. Residues: CASSQVGLYEQYF.

Concerning this clonotype: This could be a read error, since a much larger clone is one nucleotide away. The V call is TRBV7-2, the J call TRBJ2-3; D is possibly TRBD2 (6 bases). Trimming shortened V by 5 bases and J by 3 bases, and 15 bases separated the two germline ends. This CDR3 region has 15 residues. Germline CDR1 reads SGHTA; CDR2 reads FQGNSA. CDR3 sequence: CASSHGLRRTDTQYF. The CDR3 nucleotides are TGTGCCAGCAGCCATGGACTACGTAGAACAGATACGCAGTATTTT. Full variable domain (outside the CDR3, taken from reference TRBV7-2 and TRBJ2-3): GAGVSQSPSNKVTEKGKDVELRCDPISGHTALYWYRQSLGQGLEFLIYFQGNSAPDKSGLPSDRFSAERTGGSVSTLTIQRTQQEDSAVYLCASSHGLRRTDTQYFGPGTRLTVL.

Ten or more counts support this clonotype. As DNA, the CDR3 is TGTGCCAGCATTGGGAACACTGAAGCTTTCTTT. Residues: CASIGNTEAFF. This chain links TRBV28 with TRBJ1-1; D is uncertain. CDR3 length: 11 amino acids. The V end was cut by 7 bases, the J end by 1 base, with 4 bases between. Per germline, CDR1 MDHEN and CDR2 SYDVKM.

At least ten counts were recorded for this clonotype. The chain recombines TRBV6-5 with TRBJ1-2; D perhaps matches TRBD1 (6 bases). This CDR3 is built from 12 residues. Trimming removed 2 bases at V and 8 bases at J, with 9 bases between. Germline loops: CDR1 MNHEY, CDR2 SVGAGI. CDR3 DNA sequence: TGTGCCAGCAGTTACGAGGGGGACGGCTACACCTTC. It encodes CASSYEGDGYTF.